Listed here are 10 T cell receptor beta chains from one sample, sequenced in a study of blood T cell repertoires in COVID-19. Data came from immunoSEQ multiplex PCR; TCRdb stores just in-frame clones and leaves some out. This sample yields roughly 150,000 clones, of which 90% to 95% are seen a single time; just under 2% belongs to the top ten. Sequenced material: peripheral blood. These receptors all stem from a woman aged 55-69 years with COVID-19, enrolled during active disease.

This clone showed up just a few times. The V and J genes are TRBV9 and TRBJ1-2; D might be TRBD1 (5 bases). Trimming cost V 4 bases and J 2 bases, with 12 bases left between them. The germline CDR1 and CDR2 sequences are SGDLS and YYNGEE. The CDR3 totals 14 residues. CDR3 sequence (DNA): TGTGCCAGCAGCCCCGCGGGACGGAACTATGGCTACACCTTC. Its translation is CASSPAGRNYGYTF.

The gene calls are TRBV12-2 and TRBJ1-1; the table's D call, TRBD1, was not checked against the DNA. TRBV12-2 is a pseudogene segment. The CDR3 extends over 16 amino acids. This chain's CDR3 is CASRLANTGTNTEAFF. DNA for the CDR3: TGTGCAAGTCGCTTAGCGAATACAGGGACGAACACTGAAGCTTTCTTT.

V is TRBV29-1 and J is TRBJ2-5, with a tentative D call TRBD2 (6 bases). The CDR3 is 15 residues long. Between the trimmed V and J ends, which lost 6 bases and 0 bases, there was a span of 17 bases. Germline V gene sequence: CDR1 SQVTM, CDR2 ANQGSEA. The CDR3 protein is CSVLPNRDYQETQYF. Here the CDR3 DNA reads TGCAGCGTCCTTCCCAACCGGGACTACCAAGAGACCCAGTACTTC.

This chain joins TRBV10-2 and TRBJ1-5; weak D call: TRBD1 (6 bases). V dropped 5 bases and J dropped 5 bases, with 13 bases sitting between them. The CDR3 runs to 14 residues. CDR1 WSHSY and CDR2 SAAADI come from the germline V gene. The CDR3 nucleotides are TGCGCCAGCAGTATAACAGGGCTAGATCAGCCCCAGCATTTT. Protein sequence: CASSITGLDQPQHF.

J is TRBJ1-5 and V is TRBV14; a possible D gene is TRBD1 (6 bases). CDR3 length: 13 residues. V was pared by 5 bases and J by 4 bases, with 9 bases between. CDR1 and CDR2 (germline): SGHDN, FVKESK. The CDR3 region has the DNA TGTGCCAGCAGCGCAGGGGCAAATCAGCCCCAGCATTTT. Protein: CASSAGANQPQHF.

The gene calls are TRBV27 and TRBJ2-7; D is perhaps TRBD2 (6 bases). V lost 4 bases and J 1 base, leaving 14 bases between the germline ends. The germline gives CDR1 MNHEY, CDR2 SMNVEV (reference sequence). The CDR3 is made up of 15 amino acids. CDR3 nucleotides: TGTGCCAGCAGTTCCCGATGGGGGGTATCCTACGAGCAGTACTTC. It yields the protein CASSSRWGVSYEQYF.

The gene calls are TRBV9 and TRBJ1-1; D gene ambiguous. Per germline, CDR1 SGDLS and CDR2 YYNGEE. The CDR3 contains 19 residues. V lost 2 bases and J lost 2, with 25 bases in between. The CDR3, as DNA: TGTGCCAGCAGCGTCCACCTCCCGGGTGCTGAGGATCTAAACACTGAAGCTTTCTTT. It specifies CASSVHLPGAEDLNTEAFF. Filled out from reference TRBV9 and TRBJ1-1, the complete variable domain reads DSGVTQTPKHLITATGQRVTLRCSPRSGDLSVYWYQQSLDQGLQFLIQYYNGEERAKGNILERFSAQQFPDLHSELNLSSLELGDSALYFCASSVHLPGAEDLNTEAFFGQGTRLTVV.

This chain connects TRBV7-2 to TRBJ2-3; D may be TRBD2 (6 bases). V gave up 5 bases and J gave up 8 bases, with 20 bases separating them. Germline loops: CDR1 SGHTA, CDR2 FQGNSA. The CDR3 has 15 residues. The CDR3 DNA is TGTGCCAGCAGCGGCCGAACTAGCTCGGAGGCTACGCAGTATTTT. Its translation is CASSGRTSSEATQYF. Complete variable domain (other parts from reference TRBV7-2 and TRBJ2-3): GAGVSQSPSNKVTEKGKDVELRCDPISGHTALYWYRQSLGQGLEFLIYFQGNSAPDKSGLPSDRFSAERTGGSVSTLTIQRTQQEDSAVYLCASSGRTSSEATQYFGPGTRLTVL.

The V gene is TRBV27, the J gene TRBJ1-1; D is ambiguous. The CDR3 consists of 13 residues. V was trimmed by 6 bases and J by 6 bases, leaving 14 bases between them. Germline lookup yields CDR1 MNHEY and CDR2 SMNVEV (reference sequence). The CDR3 bases are TGTGCCAGCAGGGTTCGCACAACCTCTGAAGCTTTCTTT. This gives the protein CASRVRTTSEAFF.

This rearrangement joins TRBV18 to TRBJ1-3; 10 bases map to TRBD1. V shed 3 bases, J shed 4 bases, and the junction held 3 bases outside the gene matches. This CDR3 is built from 15 residues. Germline loops: CDR1 KGHSH, CDR2 LQKENI. CDR3: CASSPDRGPGNTIYF. Here the CDR3 DNA reads TGTGCCAGCTCACCCGACAGGGGGCCAGGAAACACCATATATTTT.